This T cell receptor beta chain was recorded in a study of T cell responses to AZD1222 COVID-19 vaccine. Findings and limits, study-wide: Dominant CD4 TCR responses targeted spike regions 160-218 and 743-854.

The table came from immunoSEQ multiplex PCR; TCRdb's copy has only in-frame clones and leaves some out. This sample has around 100,000 clones, with approximately 90% found just once. This CDR3 spans 12 amino acids. Germline V lookup: CDR1 ENHRY, CDR2 SYGVKD. The trim removed 11 bases at V and 6 bases at J, leaving 5 bases unmatched. As concerns this clone: What it recognizes is unknown.

The sequence derives from an adult in good health. This chain connects TRBV10-3 to TRBJ2-7, with 12 nucleotides matching TRBD2. The sample here was peripheral blood, taken on day 0 of AZD1222 vaccination. In nucleotides, the CDR3 is TGTGCCGTCACTAGCGGGAGGCTCGAGCAGTACTTC. It encodes CAVTSGRLEQYF.